This TCR beta chain derives from a study of control samples from healthy donors and cancer patients. Germline CDR1 SGHTA, CDR2 FQGNSA. Trimming stripped 6 bases from V and 0 bases from J, with 17 bases between. This CDR3 comprises 16 residues. TCRdb keeps only in-frame clones here, not all; method: immunoSEQ multiplex PCR. Here the sample spans some 90,000 clones, around 90% being singletons. The TCR sequence derives from a woman aged 60-75 years in good health. The chain combines TRBV7-2 with TRBJ1-2; no firm D call. The sequencing sample was made of blood. The DNA for the CDR3 is TGTGCCAGCAGTCCCTCCGGGAGGACGCCTAACTATGGCTACACCTTC. Translation gives CASSPSGRTPNYGYTF.